The 30 T cell receptor beta chains presented below share a single source sample, sequenced in a study of siplizumab effects on memory and regulatory T cells. Clones were sequenced by immunoSEQ multiplex PCR, and TCRdb holds only the in-frame ones, with some missing. The sample shows fewer than 100,000 clones, around 93% of them seen only once. The sequencing input was CD8+ T cells sorted from blood. All receptors come from a human donor in good health.

This clone was detected only once. V gene TRBV6-1 combines with J gene TRBJ2-7; no clear D gene. The CDR3 extends over 15 amino acids. Germline V gene sequence: CDR1 MNHNS, CDR2 SASEGT. V was pared by 2 bases and J by 2 bases, with 13 bases between. This CDR3 reads CASSEMVLTTYEQYF. The CDR3 DNA is TGTGCCAGCAGTGAAATGGTATTAACTACCTACGAGCAGTACTTC.

The gene calls are TRBV6-5 and TRBJ2-5, with 7 bases lining up with TRBD1. The CDR3 length is 13 residues. The ends lost 8 bases at V and 2 bases at J; junction bases unmatched: 5. The germline gives CDR1 MNHEY, CDR2 SVGAGI. In DNA, the CDR3 is TGTGCCAGCCAGGGGGTAGGGCAAGAGACCCAGTACTTC. Residues: CASQGVGQETQYF.

By frequency in the sample, this clone is medium-sized (0.01 to 0.1%). The CDR3 bases are TGTGCCAGCAGTTACTCGGACAGCTGGTATGGCTACACCTTC. Amino acids: CASSYSDSWYGYTF. The gene calls are TRBV6-6 and TRBJ1-2, with a weak D call TRBD1 (6 bases). Germline CDR1 is MNHNY and CDR2 is SVGAGI (reference sequence). The CDR3 loop spans 14 amino acids. V lost 0 bases and J 5 bases, leaving 10 bases between the germline ends.

The J gene is TRBJ2-1, the V gene TRBV19, with TRBD2 matching 7 bases. Germline-derived CDR1 and CDR2 are LNHDA and SQIVND (reference sequence). J lost 0 bases, V lost 5 bases, and 4 bases had no gene match. The CDR3 spans 15 residues. CDR3 in amino acids: CASSLAESSYNEQFF. CDR3 coding DNA: TGTGCCAGTAGTCTAGCGGAAAGCTCCTACAATGAGCAGTTCTTC.

The chain uses TRBV29-1 and TRBJ1-2; D unclear. The germline CDR1 and CDR2 sequences are SQVTM and ANQGSEA. The CDR3 spans 13 residues. Trimming shortened V by 1 base and J by 4 bases, and 10 bases separated the two germline ends. As DNA, the CDR3 is TGCAGCGTTGAAGTAGACGGATCCTATGGCTACACCTTC. It translates to CSVEVDGSYGYTF.

The CDR3 loop is CASALGVTEAFF. As DNA, the CDR3 is TGTGCCAGTGCCCTAGGCGTCACTGAAGCTTTCTTT. The V and J genes are TRBV19 and TRBJ1-1; D not certain. The CDR3 totals 12 residues. The germline gives CDR1 LNHDA, CDR2 SQIVND (reference sequence). V was pared by 8 bases and J by 4 bases, with 11 bases between.

This chain joins TRBV19 and TRBJ1-2, with D possibly being TRBD1 (6 bases). Trimming took 3 bases from V and 4 from J, leaving 12 bases between them. The CDR3 contains 14 residues. Germline V gives CDR1 LNHDA, CDR2 SQIVND (reference sequence). This CDR3 is CASSIQGTSYGYTF. For the CDR3, the DNA is TGTGCCAGTAGTATTCAGGGGACGAGCTATGGCTACACCTTC.

The rearrangement joins TRBV9 to TRBJ1-3; no clear D gene. This CDR3 comprises 13 residues. The germline gives CDR1 SGDLS, CDR2 YYNGEE. Trimming left V 2 bases short and J 4 bases short, with 7 bases between. Here the CDR3 DNA reads TGTGCCAGCAGCGTCTACAGCGGAAACACCATATATTTT. Its translation is CASSVYSGNTIYF.

The chain carries TRBV2 and TRBJ2-7; perhaps TRBD1 as D (6 bases). The CDR3 is made up of 16 amino acids. From germline, CDR1 is SNHLY and CDR2 FYNNEI. The V and J ends lost 4 bases and 1 base respectively, with 17 bases between them. CDR3 loop: CASSVGRDTPSYEQYF. The CDR3 nucleotides read TGTGCCAGCAGTGTTGGTCGGGACACTCCTTCCTACGAGCAGTACTTC.

The V gene is TRBV14, the J gene TRBJ2-7; D is unresolved. This CDR3 is 14 amino acids long. V shed 0 bases and J shed 6 bases, with 12 bases lying between them. CDR1 is SGHDN and CDR2 is FVKESK in the germline V gene. In nucleotides, the CDR3 is TGTGCCAGCAGCCAAGATTTACGGCCGCGCGAGCAGTACTTC. Residues: CASSQDLRPREQYF.

This chain connects TRBV11-2 to TRBJ2-7; 9 bases fit TRBD2. The CDR3 loop spans 14 amino acids. Germline CDR1 is SGHAT and CDR2 is FQNNGV. Trimming removed 4 bases from V and 2 bases from J; junction bases left unmatched: 3. CDR3 in DNA: TGTGCCAGCAGCTACGGCGGGGGGGCCTACGAGCAGTACTTC. The encoded protein is CASSYGGGAYEQYF. Combining the CDR3 with reference TRBV11-2 and TRBJ2-7 gives the whole variable domain EAGVAQSPRYKIIEKRQSVAFWCNPISGHATLYWYQQILGQGPKLLIQFQNNGVVDDSQLPKDRFSAERLKGVDSTLKIQPAKLEDSAVYLCASSYGGGAYEQYFGPGTRLTVT.

The V and J genes are TRBV30 and TRBJ2-3, with D possibly being TRBD1 (6 bases). Between the trimmed V and J ends, which lost 2 bases and 2 bases, there was a span of 14 bases. This CDR3 is built from 15 residues. Germline loops: CDR1 GTSNPN, CDR2 SVGIG (reference sequence). The DNA of the CDR3 is TGTGCCTGGAGTAAGGACAGCCACCCCACAGATACGCAGTATTTT. Translated, it gives CAWSKDSHPTDTQYF.

V is TRBV15 and J is TRBJ1-2; D call uncertain. Germline CDR1 and CDR2: LNHNV and YYDKDF (reference sequence). CDR3 length equals 15 residues. V was clipped by 1 base and J by 4 bases, with 13 bases between them. The chain's CDR3 is CATSRVGDRSYGYTF. The CDR3 DNA reads TGTGCCACCAGCAGAGTGGGAGATAGGTCCTATGGCTACACCTTC.

This clone was found once. J is TRBJ2-5 and V is TRBV5-1; no definite D call. This CDR3 has 12 amino acids. Germline CDR1 is SGHRS and CDR2 is YFSETQ. Trimming took off 0 bases at V and 7 bases at J, with 7 bases between the two ends. DNA for the CDR3: TGCGCCAGCAGCTTGGAGCCGGGGACCCAGTACTTC. Protein product: CASSLEPGTQYF.

The chain has TRBV9 and TRBJ2-7; perhaps TRBD2 as D (6 bases). This CDR3 contains 15 residues. Germline assignment: CDR1 SGDLS and CDR2 YYNGEE. Deletions cut 0 bases from V and 4 bases from J, with 14 bases between. CDR3 bases: TGTGCCAGCAGCGTAGGTGGCGGGGTCGGGTACGAGCAGTACTTC. Its translation: CASSVGGGVGYEQYF. Combining the CDR3 with reference TRBV9 and TRBJ2-7 gives the whole variable domain DSGVTQTPKHLITATGQRVTLRCSPRSGDLSVYWYQQSLDQGLQFLIQYYNGEERAKGNILERFSAQQFPDLHSELNLSSLELGDSALYFCASSVGGGVGYEQYFGPGTRLTVT.

V and J are TRBV27 and TRBJ2-7; 9 bases fit TRBD1. Germline trimming cut 6 bases from V and 7 bases from J; bases unmatched to any gene: 13. Germline CDR1 and CDR2: MNHEY and SMNVEV (reference sequence). The CDR3 extends over 15 amino acids. CDR3 sequence (DNA): TGTGCCAGCAGCTCCCCGGGGACAGGGAAACGGGAGCAGTACTTC. Amino acids: CASSSPGTGKREQYF.

The genes are TRBV10-2 and TRBJ2-7, with 7 nucleotides matching TRBD2. CDR1 and CDR2 (germline): WSHSY, SAAADI. The CDR3 totals 12 residues. V was clipped by 0 bases and J by 13 bases; unmatched bases: 6. The CDR3 protein is CASSESISGNYF. In DNA, the CDR3 is TGCGCCAGCAGTGAGTCGATAAGCGGGAATTACTTC.

The genes are TRBV2 and TRBJ2-1; TRBD2 agrees at 10 bases. V lost 5 bases and J lost 7; bases outside the gene matches: 11. The CDR3 extends over 16 amino acids. CDR1 is SNHLY and CDR2 is FYNNEI in the germline V gene. For the CDR3, the DNA is TGTGCCAGCAGTTTGTCTAGCGGGGGCCAGGATAATGAGCAGTTCTTC. It yields the protein CASSLSSGGQDNEQFF.

The chain has TRBV15 and TRBJ2-1; D gene unclear. Trimming left V 3 bases short and J 0 bases short, with 12 bases between. The length of the CDR3 is 16 residues. Germline V gene lookup returns CDR1 LNHNV and CDR2 YYDKDF (reference sequence). DNA for the CDR3: TGTGCCACCAGCAGGCCCTTACTCAGCTCCTACAATGAGCAGTTCTTC. The encoded protein is CATSRPLLSSYNEQFF.

Only a few counts were recorded for this clone. The chain is built from TRBV2 and TRBJ2-1, with 9 bases matching TRBD2. From germline, CDR1 is SNHLY and CDR2 FYNNEI. The CDR3 spans 13 residues. The J segment lost 4 bases and the V segment lost 9 bases, leaving 4 bases of the junction unmatched. CDR3 amino acids: CARLAGKYNEQFF. The CDR3 DNA sequence: TGTGCCAGACTAGCGGGCAAATACAATGAGCAGTTCTTC.

The chain links TRBV19 to TRBJ2-7; 8 positions match TRBD2. V gave up 5 bases and J gave up 6 bases; unmatched junction bases: 6. The CDR3 is 13 residues long. Germline CDR1 reads LNHDA; CDR2 reads SQIVND (reference sequence). The CDR3 here is CASSLALAGEQYF. The CDR3 bases are TGTGCCAGTAGTCTCGCCCTAGCGGGCGAGCAGTACTTC.

The chain has TRBV27 and TRBJ2-7; D gene ambiguous. Germline lookup yields CDR1 MNHEY and CDR2 SMNVEV (reference sequence). CDR3 length: 14 amino acids. Trimming stripped 7 bases from V and 5 bases from J, with 18 bases between. In DNA form, the CDR3 reads TGTGCCAGCATCCTCCGGCACGGAGACCACGAGCAGTACTTC. It translates to CASILRHGDHEQYF.

This chain joins TRBV5-6 and TRBJ1-1, with D perhaps TRBD1 (5 bases). Germline CDR1 and CDR2: SGHDT and YYEEEE. V was pared by 4 bases and J by 8 bases, with 12 bases between. This CDR3 spans 12 amino acids. Here the CDR3 DNA reads TGTGCCAGCAGCATGGGGGTTACAGAAGCTTTCTTT. This codes for CASSMGVTEAFF.

The genes are TRBV27 and TRBJ1-5; a possible D gene is TRBD1 (6 bases). The CDR3 has 15 amino acids. Trimming removed 0 bases from V and 3 bases from J, with 9 bases in between. Germline CDR1 is MNHEY and CDR2 is SMNVEV (reference sequence). The CDR3 is CASSLSAGANQPQHF. For the CDR3, the DNA is TGTGCCAGCAGTTTATCAGCAGGGGCCAATCAGCCCCAGCATTTT.

V is TRBV9 and J is TRBJ1-1; maybe TRBD1 (5 bases). Trimming pared 5 bases from V and 5 bases from J, leaving 10 bases between. CDR1 and CDR2 (germline): SGDLS, YYNGEE. The CDR3 runs to 12 residues. CDR3 sequence: CASSGGGTEAFF. CDR3 DNA sequence: TGTGCCAGCAGTGGGGGAGGGACTGAAGCTTTCTTT.

V gene TRBV11-2 combines with J gene TRBJ2-7; D possibly corresponds to TRBD2 (5 bases). This CDR3 region has 14 residues. Germline V gene data show CDR1 as SGHAT and CDR2 as FQNNGV. V dropped 4 bases and J dropped 0 bases, with 10 bases sitting between them. CDR3 sequence (DNA): TGTGCCAGCAGCTCCCCGGGATACTCCTACGAGCAGTACTTC. Protein sequence: CASSSPGYSYEQYF.

The V gene is TRBV2, the J gene TRBJ2-4; possibly TRBD2 for D (5 bases). CDR1 is SNHLY and CDR2 is FYNNEI in the germline V gene. The CDR3 loop spans 13 amino acids. V was trimmed by 6 bases and J by 8 bases, leaving 14 bases between them. The CDR3 DNA follows: TGTGCCAGCAGGGAACTAGTGAGGGACATTCAGTACTTC. Translation gives CASRELVRDIQYF.

The chain recombines TRBV7-9 with TRBJ2-3; D unresolved. Trimming took off 1 base at V and 3 bases at J, with 5 bases between the two ends. This CDR3 has 13 amino acids. Germline assignment: CDR1 SEHNR and CDR2 FQNEAQ (reference sequence). In DNA, the CDR3 is TGTGCCAGCAGCTTAGTTGGGACAGATACGCAGTATTTT. Its protein product is CASSLVGTDTQYF. The whole variable domain, remainder taken from reference TRBV7-9 and TRBJ2-3, is DTGVSQNPRHKITKRGQNVTFRCDPISEHNRLYWYRQTLGQGPEFLTYFQNEAQLEKSRLLSDRFSAERPKGSFSTLEIQRTEQGDSAMYLCASSLVGTDTQYFGPGTRLTVL.

The V and J genes are TRBV28 and TRBJ2-7; 7 positions agree with TRBD1. This CDR3 has 15 amino acids. Germline assignment: CDR1 MDHEN and CDR2 SYDVKM. The V and J ends lost 6 bases and 2 bases, in that order; junction bases with no gene match: 10. The CDR3: CASRTHRDSTYEQYF. The DNA of the CDR3 is TGTGCCAGCAGAACACACCGGGACAGCACCTACGAGCAGTACTTC.

V gene TRBV6-1 combines with J gene TRBJ1-1, with D unclear. Germline V lookup: CDR1 MNHNS, CDR2 SASEGT. The CDR3 is 16 amino acids. The V end was cut by 2 bases, the J end by 0 bases, with 13 bases between. CDR3 residues: CASSETTWAMNTEAFF. CDR3 coding DNA: TGTGCCAGCAGTGAAACGACCTGGGCAATGAACACTGAAGCTTTCTTT.